One sample yielded the 32 T cell receptor beta chains listed below, sequenced in a study of T cells in Graves' hyperthyroidism and ophthalmopathy. TCR beta CDR3 sequences were amplified from RNA transcripts. Initially, a first-round RT-PCR of the TCR CDR3 employed the HTBI primer set. TCRdb fed the multiplex PCR reads into MiXCR, producing one record per CDR3 protein. The sample lists approximately 250,000 distinct CDR3 sequences; about 25% were seen once. The sequencing input was blood. Every receptor here comes from a woman aged 40 to 50 with Graves' ophthalmopathy.

This clonotype was counted at least ten times. Since a much larger clone is just one base distant, this may be a read error. This chain links TRBV28 with TRBJ1-2, with a weak D call TRBD1 (6 bases). The CDR3 sequence is 14 residues long. Germline CDR1 is MDHEN and CDR2 is SYDVKM. The CDR3 DNA reads as TGTGCCAGCACTTTAGGGGCAGGGGACTATGGCTACATCTTC. Translating gives CASTLGAGDYGYIF.

This clonotype occurred many times. The chain joins TRBV27 to TRBJ1-5, with D hard to call. V lost 0 bases to trimming and J lost 0 bases, with 9 bases between them. CDR1 is MNHEY, CDR2 SMNVEV, per germline (reference sequence). The CDR3 covers 16 residues. For the CDR3, the DNA is TGTGCCAGCAGTTTATCACCCGGGAATAGCAATCAGCCCCAGCATTTT. Protein: CASSLSPGNSNQPQHF.

This clonotype came up once. This clone may be a read error of a much larger clone one base away. In DNA, the CDR3 is TGTGCCAGCAGTTTTTCCGCGGGGCAGGGGAGATCCTACGAGCAGTACTTC. Protein product: CASSFSAGQGRSYEQYF. The rearrangement joins TRBV12-3 or TRBV12-4 to TRBJ2-7; the D call may be TRBD1 or TRBD2 (6 bases each). V was clipped by 3 bases and J by 1 base, with 19 bases between them. The CDR3 totals 17 residues.

This clonotype was detected only a few times. V is TRBV6-2 or TRBV6-3 and J is TRBJ2-5, with a possible D match to TRBD1 (5 bases). The CDR3 covers 11 residues. V was cut by 3 bases and J by 10 bases, with 9 bases left in between. Per germline, CDR1 MNHEY and CDR2 SVGEGT. In DNA, the CDR3 is TGTGCCAGCAGTTATGGACAAGGCCAGTACTTC. Encoded protein: CASSYGQGQYF.

The chain has TRBV28 and TRBJ1-2, with D unclear. This CDR3 contains 14 residues. V was shortened by 2 bases and J by 5 bases, with 12 bases between the two germline ends. From germline, CDR1 is MDHEN and CDR2 SYDVKM. CDR3 bases: TGTGCCAGCAGTTTAGACGGGAGGAATTATGGCTACACCTTC. It encodes CASSLDGRNYGYTF.

This clonotype was observed many times. The chain links TRBV7-3 to TRBJ1-2; D ambiguous. The CDR3 is 13 amino acids. V lost 1 base and J lost 6, with 9 bases in between. CDR1 SGHTA and CDR2 FQGTGA come from the germline V gene. The CDR3, as DNA: TGTGCCAGCAGCTTAAACCGAGAGGATGGCTACACCTTC. It specifies CASSLNREDGYTF.

This clonotype was seen at least ten times. The chain employs TRBV4-1 and TRBJ1-2, with a tentative D call TRBD1 (6 bases). The CDR3 is 14 amino acids. Germline V gene data show CDR1 as MGHRA and CDR2 as YSYEKL. The germline V and J ends were trimmed by 4 bases and 3 bases, with 12 bases remaining between them. This CDR3 reads CASSLTDRYYGYTF. The CDR3 DNA sequence: TGCGCCAGCAGCCTCACGGACAGATACTATGGCTACACCTTC.

For this clonotype: A junction boundary mismatches the germline segment, possibly from a read error. The CDR3 loop is CACSEAYVQMNTEAFF. CDR3 bases: TGTGCCTGCAGTGAAGCGTATGTACAGATGAACACTGAAGCTTTCTTT. The V and J genes are TRBV6-1 and TRBJ1-1, with D unresolved. CDR1 is MNHNS, CDR2 SASEGT, per germline. The length of the CDR3 is 16 residues.

This clonotype was seen more than once but under ten times. The chain has TRBV29-1 and TRBJ2-2, with no clear D. There are 13 residues in the CDR3. Trimming left V 5 bases short and J 2 bases short, with 9 bases between. The germline V gene has CDR1 SQVTM and CDR2 ANQGSEA. In nucleotides, the CDR3 is TGCAGCGTTAAAAAGGATAACACCGGGGAGCTGTTTTTT. Its protein product is CSVKKDNTGELFF.

About this clonotype itself: One end of the junction fails to match germline, which may point to a read error. V usage is TRBV24-1 and J usage is TRBJ1-1; 9 bases are a match to TRBD1. The CDR3 runs 18 residues. The germline V gene has CDR1 KGHDR and CDR2 SFDVKD. CDR3 sequence: CASSGRHRGLVMNTEAFF. The DNA of the CDR3 is TGTGCCAGCAGTGGACGACACAGGGGGCTCGTTATGAACACTGAAGCTTTCTTT.

This clonotype was counted at least ten times. Here the CDR3 reads CASSSTGLLNTEAFF. In nucleotides, the CDR3 is TGTGCCAGCAGTTCCACGGGACTCCTGAACACTGAAGCTTTCTTT. The gene calls are TRBV27 and TRBJ1-1; TRBD1 is a possible D gene (5 bases). This CDR3 contains 15 residues. Germline loops: CDR1 MNHEY, CDR2 SMNVEV (reference sequence). V gave up 4 bases and J gave up 0 bases, with 12 bases separating them.

This clonotype was counted at least ten times. This chain links TRBV11-1 with TRBJ2-2; 10 bases agree with TRBD2. The germline V gene encodes CDR1 SGHAT and CDR2 FQDESV (reference sequence). The CDR3 covers 16 residues. Trimming took 5 bases from V and 1 from J; bases not matched to a gene: 4. The CDR3 loop reads CASSPWTSGNTGELFF. CDR3 DNA: TGTGCCAGCAGCCCTTGGACTAGCGGGAACACCGGGGAGCTGTTTTTT.

This clonotype came up many times. V is TRBV14 and J is TRBJ1-1; D is uncertain. The germline gives CDR1 SGHDN, CDR2 FVKESK. V gave up 3 bases and J gave up 3 bases, with 11 bases separating them. The CDR3 spans 14 residues. The CDR3 is CASSHYARYTEAFF. The CDR3 nucleotides read TGTGCCAGCAGCCATTACGCTCGGTACACTGAAGCTTTCTTT.

This clonotype was observed many times. A much larger clone lies one base from this, so it may be a read error. The chain joins TRBV5-1 to TRBJ1-1; D gene unclear. This CDR3 has 13 amino acids. Germline V CDR1 and CDR2: SGHRS, YFSETQ. For the CDR3, the DNA is TGCGCCAGCAGCCCCTCCCCGAACACTGAAGCTTCCTTT. Its protein product is CASSPSPNTEASF.

This clonotype was seen ten or more times. Here the CDR3 reads CASSSGNSGNTIYF. CDR3 nucleotide sequence: TGTGCCAGCAGTTCGGGAAACTCTGGAAACACCATATATTTT. The J gene is TRBJ1-3, the V gene TRBV6-5, with D uncertain. This CDR3 contains 14 residues. The germline CDR1 and CDR2 sequences are MNHEY and SVGAGI. Trimming shortened V by 4 bases and J by 0 bases, and 7 bases separated the two germline ends.

The rearrangement joins TRBV11-2 to TRBJ2-7; D is undetermined. Germline CDR1 reads SGHAT; CDR2 reads FQNNGV. Trimming left V 0 bases short and J 1 base short, with 13 bases between. This CDR3 spans 16 amino acids. The chain's CDR3 is CASSLELQVRSYEQYF. In nucleotides, the CDR3 is TGTGCCAGCAGCTTAGAGCTCCAGGTACGATCCTACGAGCAGTACTTC.

This clonotype has a handful of counts. V is TRBV27 and J is TRBJ2-7, with 7 bases identical to TRBD2. This CDR3 is built from 15 residues. Germline CDR1 MNHEY, CDR2 SMNVEV (reference sequence). Losses at the gene ends were 6 bases for V and 5 bases for J; bases not matched to a gene: 13. CDR3 sequence reads: CASSLLGGVTNEQYF. CDR3 bases: TGTGCCAGCAGCCTCTTGGGAGGGGTGACGAACGAGCAGTACTTC.

J is TRBJ1-1 and V is TRBV2, with a tentative D call TRBD1 (5 bases). Trimming pared 2 bases from V and 4 bases from J, leaving 14 bases between. The CDR3 spans 15 residues. Germline values: CDR1 SNHLY, CDR2 FYNNEI. The CDR3 sequence is CASSEPQGRGTEAFF. CDR3 DNA: TGTGCCAGCAGTGAACCCCAGGGTCGAGGCACTGAAGCTTTCTTT. The variable domain in full, with the rest retrieved from reference TRBV2 and TRBJ1-1, is EPEVTQTPSHQVTQMGQEVILRCVPISNHLYFYWYRQILGQKVEFLVSFYNNEISEKSEIFDDQFSVERPDGSNFTLKIRSTKLEDSAMYFCASSEPQGRGTEAFFGQGTRLTVV.

This clonotype was seen repeatedly, ten times or more. This sequence joins TRBV5-1 and TRBJ2-6; D is unresolved. The CDR3 loop spans 16 amino acids. V shed 0 bases and J shed 0 bases, with 7 bases lying between them. Germline-derived CDR1 and CDR2 are SGHRS and YFSETQ. This chain's CDR3 is CASSLVVTSGANVLTF. The CDR3, as DNA: TGCGCCAGCAGCTTGGTAGTAACCTCTGGGGCCAACGTCCTGACTTTC.

This chain connects TRBV28 to TRBJ2-4, with D possibly TRBD2 on 6 matching bases. V lost 7 bases to trimming and J lost 0 bases, with 13 bases between them. The CDR3 runs 15 residues. From germline, CDR1 is MDHEN and CDR2 SYDVKM. CDR3 protein: CASTPGTLAKNIQYF. CDR3 sequence (DNA): TGTGCCAGCACCCCCGGGACTTTAGCCAAAAACATTCAGTACTTC. The whole variable domain, filled in from reference TRBV28 and TRBJ2-4, reads DVKVTQSSRYLVKRTGEKVFLECVQDMDHENMFWYRQDPGLGLRLIYFSYDVKMKEKGDIPEGYSVSREKKERFSLILESASTNQTSMYLCASTPGTLAKNIQYFGAGTRLSVL.

This clonotype was found many times. The chain uses TRBV24-1 and TRBJ2-2; 12 bases line up with TRBD2. Germline V gene lookup returns CDR1 KGHDR and CDR2 SFDVKD. The CDR3 runs to 15 residues. Losses at the gene ends were 5 bases for V and 5 bases for J; bases not matched to a gene: 2. The CDR3 spells CATSGLAGGTGELFF. CDR3 nucleotide sequence: TGTGCCACCAGTGGCCTAGCGGGAGGGACCGGGGAGCTGTTTTTT.

This clonotype was seen at least ten times. This chain links TRBV30 with TRBJ1-6; D might be TRBD1 (5 bases). Germline CDR1 is GTSNPN and CDR2 is SVGIG (reference sequence). The CDR3 length is 13 residues. V was shortened by 3 bases and J by 8 bases, with 11 bases between the two germline ends. The CDR3 DNA reads TGTGCCTGGAGCATGGGGCTCGATTCACCCCTCCACTTT. Translated: CAWSMGLDSPLHF.

This clonotype occurred many times. The genes are TRBV15 and TRBJ1-2; unclear D gene. Trimming cost V 3 bases and J 8 bases, with 13 bases left between them. The length of the CDR3 is 13 residues. CDR1 is LNHNV, CDR2 YYDKDF, per germline (reference sequence). The CDR3 is CATSRSLGGGYTF. The CDR3 region has the DNA TGTGCCACCAGCAGGTCCCTGGGAGGAGGCTACACCTTC.

This chain links TRBV20-1 with TRBJ2-5; TRBD2 might be the D (6 bases). This CDR3 has 16 residues. In germline, CDR1 is DFQATT, CDR2 SNEGSKA (reference sequence). V was cut by 0 bases and J by 5 bases, with 19 bases left in between. The CDR3 here is CSARDETSPLGETQYF. CDR3 coding DNA: TGCAGTGCTAGAGATGAAACTAGCCCTCTCGGGGAGACCCAGTACTTC.

The V gene is TRBV19, the J gene TRBJ2-2; 13 bases are a match to TRBD2. Losses at the gene ends were 6 bases for V and 7 bases for J; bases not matched to a gene: 8. Germline CDR1 LNHDA, CDR2 SQIVND (reference sequence). CDR3 length equals 16 residues. The chain's CDR3 is CASREGLAGAIGELFF. The DNA of the CDR3 is TGTGCCAGTAGGGAAGGACTAGCGGGAGCCATCGGGGAGCTGTTTTTT.

The chain carries TRBV12-3 or TRBV12-4 and TRBJ1-2; 7 nucleotides line up with TRBD1. V dropped 5 bases and J dropped 0; count of bases not matched to a gene: 6. The length of the CDR3 is 15 residues. CDR3: CASSPQGQTNYGYTF. The CDR3 DNA reads as TGTGCCAGCAGTCCCCAGGGACAGACTAACTATGGCTACACCTTC.

Regarding this clonotype: This may arise from a read error, as a much more abundant clone is one base away. The chain recombines TRBV11-2 with TRBJ2-3; 7 nucleotides match TRBD1. There are 14 residues in the CDR3. CDR1 and CDR2 (germline): SGHAT, FQNNGV. This chain's CDR3 is CVSGQDFSTDTQYF. The CDR3 region has the DNA TGTGTCAGCGGACAGGACTTTAGCACAGATACGCAGTATTTT.

This clonotype was observed many times. The V call is TRBV3-1, the J call TRBJ2-4; no clear D gene. The CDR3 loop spans 15 amino acids. CDR1 is LGHDT, CDR2 YNNKEL, per germline (reference sequence). Trimming took 2 bases from V and 0 from J, leaving 8 bases between them. CDR3: CASSQHSQAKNIQYF. The CDR3 nucleotides read TGTGCCAGCAGCCAACATTCACAAGCCAAAAACATTCAGTACTTC.

The chain couples TRBV20-1 to TRBJ1-5; weak D call: TRBD1 (5 bases). Trimming shortened V by 3 bases and J by 6 bases, and 12 bases separated the two germline ends. Germline V gene lookup returns CDR1 DFQATT and CDR2 SNEGSKA (reference sequence). This CDR3 comprises 13 residues. CDR3 sequence (DNA): TGCAGTGCTAGTGTGGGGGTGGGTCAGCCCCAGCATTTT. It specifies CSASVGVGQPQHF.

This chain joins TRBV2 and TRBJ2-7; no clear D gene. Germline V gene data show CDR1 as SNHLY and CDR2 as FYNNEI. This CDR3 is 13 amino acids long. V dropped 4 bases and J dropped 3 bases, with 10 bases sitting between them. This CDR3 reads CASSVSRSYEQYF. CDR3 nucleotide sequence: TGTGCCAGCAGTGTAAGCAGGAGCTACGAGCAGTACTTC. Supplemented by reference TRBV2 and TRBJ2-7, the full variable domain reads EPEVTQTPSHQVTQMGQEVILRCVPISNHLYFYWYRQILGQKVEFLVSFYNNEISEKSEIFDDQFSVERPDGSNFTLKIRSTKLEDSAMYFCASSVSRSYEQYFGPGTRLTVT.

Many counts were recorded for this clonotype. The rearrangement uses TRBV30 and TRBJ2-5; 13 bases are shared with TRBD2. The CDR3 contains 14 residues. Germline V lookup: CDR1 GTSNPN, CDR2 SVGIG (reference sequence). V lost 6 bases to trimming and J lost 6 bases; unmatched junction nucleotides: 7. In DNA, the CDR3 is TGTGCCTGTCTCGGGACTAGCGGGATAAAGACCCAGTACTTC. Protein product: CACLGTSGIKTQYF. Based on the CDR3 plus reference TRBV30 and TRBJ2-5, the full variable domain is SQTIHQWPATLVQPVGSPLSLECTVEGTSNPNLYWYRQAAGRGLQLLFYSVGIGQISSEVPQNLSASRPQDRQFILSSKKLLLSDSGFYLCACLGTSGIKTQYFGPGTRLLVL.

This clonotype was counted a few times. The V gene is TRBV30, the J gene TRBJ1-1; D possibly corresponds to TRBD1 (5 bases). The germline V gene encodes CDR1 GTSNPN and CDR2 SVGIG (reference sequence). V gave up 5 bases and J gave up 1 base, with 14 bases separating them. The CDR3 is 14 amino acids. Written as DNA, the CDR3 is TGTGCCTGGGCTACGGGACTCAAGAACACTGAAGCTTTCTTT. Protein sequence: CAWATGLKNTEAFF.